This T cell receptor beta chain was profiled in a study of immune heterogeneity within non-small cell lung tumors. Germline V lookup: CDR1 SGDLS, CDR2 YYNGEE. V dropped 4 bases and J dropped 4 bases, with 15 bases sitting between them. The CDR3 extends over 15 amino acids. The authors amplified TCR beta CDR3 by multiplex PCR with 32 V and 13 J primers. TCRdb reprocessed the multiplex PCR reads via MiXCR and lists one record per CDR3 protein. The table has around 21,000 distinct CDR3 sequences, under 35% seen once. Genomic DNA from bulk tumor acted as the template, and about 600 ng was loaded per sample. Collection of several biopsies per primary tumor, spaced far apart, took place during surgery. The patients were newly diagnosed with non-small cell lung cancer, had not been treated, and had curative surgery. On this clonotype: No conserved phenylalanine or tryptophan ends this CDR3, so it is likely a read error.

Sequencing was carried out using lung tumor tissue. The clonotype originates from a man aged 35-49 years with non-small cell lung cancer. The genes are TRBV9 and TRBJ2-1; TRBD1 is a possible D gene (5 bases). CDR3 coding DNA: TGTGCCAGCAGCCTCCCTGCAGGGTCGTACAATGAGCAGTTCTCC. It encodes CASSLPAGSYNEQFS.